These 2 T cell receptor beta chains were sequenced from one sample in a study of vaccination and CD4 T cells after COVID-19. Treatment defined: roughly 11-day PBMC culture with coronavirus spike peptide pools or control peptides (ViraFEST assay). The antigens of these receptors remain unknown. At the Johns Hopkins FTIC core, DNA taken from cultured CD4+ T cells was sequenced by way of the Oncomine TCR Beta short-read assay. MiXCR was run by TCRdb on the PCR reads, yielding one entry per CDR3 protein. This sample yields 2,600 or so distinct CDR3 sequences, of which approximately 29% are seen a single time; 25% to 30% belongs to the top ten. Sequencing was performed on CD4+ T cells from blood, cultured in vitro, taken after SARS-CoV-2 vaccination. These receptors were obtained from a human donor who had recovered from COVID-19.

This chain joins TRBV6-1 and TRBJ2-7; tentatively, D is TRBD1 (6 bases). Looked up from germline, CDR1 is MNHNS and CDR2 is SASEGT. This CDR3 region has 15 residues. The V gene lost 5 bases and the J gene lost 2 bases, with 16 bases spanning the gap. This chain's CDR3 is CASSLYTPGAYEQYF. The CDR3 DNA follows: TGTGCCAGCAGTCTTTATACCCCAGGGGCCTACGAGCAGTACTTC.

This clonotype has only a few counts. This sequence joins TRBV7-8 and TRBJ1-5, with unresolved D. This CDR3 comprises 15 residues. Deletions cut 5 bases from V and 0 bases from J, with 11 bases between. Germline lookup yields CDR1 SGHVS and CDR2 FQNEAQ. The CDR3 here is CASSAQIYSNQPQHF. In DNA, the CDR3 is TGTGCCAGCAGCGCACAGATCTATAGCAATCAGCCCCAGCATTTT.